These 32 T cell receptor beta chains were sequenced from one sample in a study of T cell changes during pregnancy in multiple sclerosis. Only in-frame clones appear in the TCRdb table, and some are missing; sequencing was by immunoSEQ multiplex PCR. The sample has fewer than 110,000 clones; roughly 92% are singletons. Sequencing was performed on peripheral blood, taken in the third trimester of pregnancy. These receptors all stem from a female donor in good health, enrolled as a control in a pregnancy study.

The chain recombines TRBV5-4 with TRBJ2-5, with D maybe TRBD2 (5 bases). V lost 4 bases and J 3 bases, leaving 22 bases between the germline ends. The CDR3 is 17 amino acids. Germline CDR1 SGHNT, CDR2 YYREEE (reference sequence). The CDR3 region is CASSTASPWRAEETQYF. CDR3 sequence (DNA): TGTGCCAGCAGCACGGCATCGCCATGGCGGGCCGAAGAGACCCAGTACTTC.

The rearrangement links TRBV19 to TRBJ1-1, with D tentatively TRBD1 (5 bases). Germline values: CDR1 LNHDA, CDR2 SQIVND (reference sequence). Trimming removed 0 bases from V and 8 bases from J, with 22 bases in between. This CDR3 spans 17 amino acids. Written as DNA, the CDR3 is TGTGCCAGTAGTATAGATCTATGGCGGGGCGCGGTCCCAGAAGCTTTCTTT. Translating gives CASSIDLWRGAVPEAFF. Combining the CDR3 with reference TRBV19 and TRBJ1-1 gives the whole variable domain DGGITQSPKYLFRKEGQNVTLSCEQNLNHDAMYWYRQDPGQGLRLIYYSQIVNDFQKGDIAEGYSVSREKKESFPLTVTSAQKNPTAFYLCASSIDLWRGAVPEAFFGQGTRLTVV.

The gene calls are TRBV19 and TRBJ1-1; D is unclear. The CDR3 spans 12 residues. From germline, CDR1 is LNHDA and CDR2 SQIVND (reference sequence). Trimming removed 3 bases at V and 5 bases at J, with 7 bases between. This chain's CDR3 is CASSIESTEAFF. The DNA of the CDR3 is TGTGCCAGTAGTATCGAGTCTACTGAAGCTTTCTTT. The whole variable domain, filled in from reference TRBV19 and TRBJ1-1, reads DGGITQSPKYLFRKEGQNVTLSCEQNLNHDAMYWYRQDPGQGLRLIYYSQIVNDFQKGDIAEGYSVSREKKESFPLTVTSAQKNPTAFYLCASSIESTEAFFGQGTRLTVV.

The chain recombines TRBV7-3 with TRBJ2-2; D is unclear. V was trimmed by 1 base and J by 2 bases, leaving 8 bases between them. The CDR3 extends over 15 amino acids. CDR1 is SGHTA, CDR2 FQGTGA, per germline. CDR3 sequence: CASSLRRSNTGELFF. The CDR3 nucleotides read TGTGCCAGCAGCTTAAGGCGGTCTAACACCGGGGAGCTGTTTTTT.

The chain links TRBV7-9 to TRBJ2-7; 9 bases fit TRBD1. Unmatched junction bases numbered 8, after V lost 5 bases and J lost 6 bases. CDR3 length: 14 amino acids. Germline V gene sequence: CDR1 SEHNR, CDR2 FQNEAQ (reference sequence). CDR3 coding DNA: TGTGCCAGCAGCATATCGACAGGGGGTCGCGAGCAGTACTTC. This codes for CASSISTGGREQYF.

The chain combines TRBV10-2 with TRBJ2-2, with 7 bases identical to TRBD1. Germline V gene data show CDR1 as WSHSY and CDR2 as SAAADI. The V and J ends lost 3 bases and 5 bases, in that order; junction bases with no gene match: 12. This CDR3 comprises 17 residues. DNA for the CDR3: TGCGCCAGCAGTGATGGATTTAGGCAGGGGGATACCGGGGAGCTGTTTTTT. Its translation is CASSDGFRQGDTGELFF.

The rearrangement links TRBV9 to TRBJ1-5; the match to TRBD1 covers 10 bases. Trimming cost V 0 bases and J 5 bases; bases outside gene matches: 2. The CDR3 contains 15 residues. Germline V gives CDR1 SGDLS, CDR2 YYNGEE. Here the CDR3 reads CASSVGGTGDQPQHF. CDR3 DNA sequence: TGTGCCAGCAGCGTAGGCGGGACAGGGGATCAGCCCCAGCATTTT.

This rearrangement joins TRBV7-9 to TRBJ2-2; perhaps TRBD1 as D (5 bases). Trimming removed 5 bases at V and 6 bases at J, with 13 bases between. The germline gives CDR1 SEHNR, CDR2 FQNEAQ (reference sequence). The CDR3 is made up of 14 amino acids. The DNA of the CDR3 is TGTGCCAGCAGCACGTCAGGGTCCCCCGGGGAGCTGTTTTTT. Translation gives CASSTSGSPGELFF.

The chain employs TRBV30 and TRBJ2-5, with 8 positions matching TRBD2. The V gene end was trimmed by 1 base and the J gene end by 1 base; junction bases not matched to a gene: 5. Germline CDR1 GTSNPN, CDR2 SVGIG (reference sequence). The length of the CDR3 is 15 residues. CDR3 in DNA: TGTGCCTGGAGTGGGGGGCGGGGGGTCCAAGAGACCCAGTACTTC. It is translated as CAWSGGRGVQETQYF.

The chain combines TRBV4-3 with TRBJ1-4; maybe TRBD1 (5 bases). The CDR3 runs to 13 residues. Deletions cut 0 bases from V and 8 bases from J, with 7 bases between. Germline CDR1 reads LGHNA; CDR2 reads YSLEER. DNA for the CDR3: TGCGCCAGCAGCCAAGATCGGGGGGAAAAACTGTTTTTT. It encodes CASSQDRGEKLFF.

J is TRBJ1-2 and V is TRBV15, with D possibly being TRBD1 (5 bases). The germline gives CDR1 LNHNV, CDR2 YYDKDF (reference sequence). V lost 0 bases and J lost 8, with 13 bases in between. This CDR3 is built from 14 residues. CDR3 nucleotide sequence: TGTGCCACCAGCAGAGATGCAGGGCCTGGAGGCTACACCTTC. It specifies CATSRDAGPGGYTF.

The chain employs TRBV6-1 and TRBJ1-2, with TRBD1 matching 7 bases. The V segment lost 6 bases and the J segment 5 bases; nucleotides outside the gene matches: 6. Germline CDR1 reads MNHNS; CDR2 reads SASEGT. CDR3 size: 13 residues. The CDR3 region has the DNA TGTGCCAGCAGGATGACAGGGCGGTATGGCTACACCTTC. This sequence encodes CASRMTGRYGYTF.

This chain links TRBV10-3 with TRBJ2-7; 7 bases are a match to TRBD1. Germline-derived CDR1 and CDR2 are ENHRY and SYGVKD. This CDR3 contains 14 residues. J gave up 3 bases and V 6 bases, and 8 bases lay outside the gene matches. The CDR3 sequence is CAIRVQGPGYEQYF. The CDR3 DNA is TGTGCCATCAGGGTACAGGGGCCTGGCTACGAGCAGTACTTC.

The CDR3 DNA follows: TGTGCCAGTAGTGGCAGGGGGTACTATGGCTACACCTTC. Residues: CASSGRGYYGYTF. The chain combines TRBV19 with TRBJ1-2, with 7 bases lining up with TRBD1. Trimming took 5 bases from V and 3 from J; bases not matched to a gene: 3. In germline, CDR1 is LNHDA, CDR2 SQIVND (reference sequence). CDR3 length: 13 residues.

The genes are TRBV9 and TRBJ1-1; 7 nucleotides align to TRBD1. With V trimmed by 0 bases and J by 1 base, 12 bases remained unmatched. CDR1 is SGDLS, CDR2 YYNGEE, per germline. The CDR3 has 18 amino acids. The CDR3 DNA follows: TGTGCCAGCAGCGTAGTGCTTTCCCCCGGACAGGCGAACACTGAAGCTTTCTTT. This gives the protein CASSVVLSPGQANTEAFF.

The chain joins TRBV6-6 to TRBJ1-2; maybe TRBD1 (6 bases). Trimming pared 6 bases from V and 5 bases from J, leaving 13 bases between. The CDR3 runs to 13 residues. Germline-derived CDR1 and CDR2 are MNHNY and SVGAGI (reference sequence). The CDR3 nucleotides read TGTGCCAGCAGCCCTCAGGGGTCTTATGGCTACACCTTC. Protein: CASSPQGSYGYTF.

The chain recombines TRBV10-3 with TRBJ1-2; 7 bases map to TRBD1. CDR1 and CDR2 (germline): ENHRY, SYGVKD. The CDR3 length is 15 residues. Trimming cost V 2 bases and J 10 bases; bases outside gene matches: 13. The CDR3 reads CAISETRTGVIVYTF. In DNA, the CDR3 is TGTGCCATCAGTGAGACTCGGACAGGTGTTATAGTCTACACCTTC.

The chain links TRBV2 to TRBJ1-1, with D possibly being TRBD1 (5 bases). Germline assignment: CDR1 SNHLY and CDR2 FYNNEI. CDR3 length: 12 amino acids. V gave up 9 bases and J gave up 3 bases, with 11 bases separating them. For the CDR3, the DNA is TGTGCCAGAGGAGGGGTGGACACTGAAGCTTTCTTT. This encodes CARGGVDTEAFF.

The J gene is TRBJ2-6, the V gene TRBV18; 9 nucleotides match TRBD1. The CDR3 extends over 19 amino acids. Germline CDR1 KGHSH, CDR2 LQKENI. Trimming at V came to 1 base and at J to 2 bases, leaving 9 bases not matched to a gene. CDR3 in amino acids: CASSPRRDREGTGANVLTF. In DNA, the CDR3 is TGTGCCAGCTCACCACGAAGGGACAGGGAAGGTACTGGGGCCAACGTCCTGACTTTC.

The chain links TRBV25-1 to TRBJ2-5; 8 positions agree with TRBD1. Unmatched junction bases numbered 12, after V lost 4 bases and J lost 5 bases. Germline CDR1 reads MGHDK; CDR2 reads SYGVNS. This CDR3 has 16 residues. DNA of the CDR3: TGTGCCAGCAGTGCAGCCCAGGGGCACAGGGGGGAGACCCAGTACTTC. This translates into CASSAAQGHRGETQYF.

In this sample, this clone turned up once. CDR3 nucleotides: TGTGCCAGCAGCCTTGGTAGCGTAGAGACCCAGTACTTC. It yields the protein CASSLGSVETQYF. V usage is TRBV7-8 and J usage is TRBJ2-5; possibly TRBD2 for D (5 bases). CDR3 size: 13 residues. Germline lookup yields CDR1 SGHVS and CDR2 FQNEAQ. V was trimmed by 5 bases and J by 4 bases, leaving 11 bases between them.

This chain uses TRBV6-4 with TRBJ1-3; 11 bases align to TRBD1. The CDR3 contains 15 residues. The germline V gene encodes CDR1 MRHNA and CDR2 SNTAGT. The ends lost 3 bases at V and 2 bases at J; junction bases unmatched: 0. The CDR3 loop is CASSEGQGAGNTIYF. The CDR3, as DNA: TGTGCCAGCAGTGAGGGACAGGGGGCTGGAAACACCATATATTTT.

The rearrangement links TRBV13 to TRBJ1-2; no definite D call. Germline lookup yields CDR1 PRHDT and CDR2 FYEKMQ (reference sequence). Deletions cut 1 base from V and 11 bases from J, with 8 bases between. This CDR3 contains 11 residues. This CDR3 is CASSLAGRYTF. The CDR3 DNA follows: TGTGCCAGCAGCTTAGCTGGTCGGTACACCTTC.

The chain employs TRBV18 and TRBJ1-2, with 7 bases lining up with TRBD1. Germline CDR1 KGHSH, CDR2 LQKENI. V gave up 2 bases and J gave up 4 bases; unmatched junction bases: 7. This CDR3 region has 15 residues. The CDR3 bases are TGTGCCAGCTCACCAGGTACAGGGGAAGGCTATGGCTACACCTTC. Translated, it gives CASSPGTGEGYGYTF.

The chain links TRBV7-6 to TRBJ1-6; D remains ambiguous. Trimming pared 1 base from V and 7 bases from J, leaving 11 bases between. This CDR3 has 15 amino acids. Germline V gene sequence: CDR1 SGHVS, CDR2 FNYEAQ. CDR3 sequence: CASSLEAGANSPLHF. The DNA of the CDR3 is TGTGCCAGCAGCTTAGAGGCGGGCGCAAATTCACCCCTCCACTTT.

The chain links TRBV6-6 to TRBJ2-2; TRBD1 is a possible D gene (6 bases). The CDR3 extends over 15 amino acids. Germline loops: CDR1 MNHNY, CDR2 SVGAGI (reference sequence). V shed 6 bases and J shed 4 bases, with 15 bases lying between them. The CDR3 region has the DNA TGTGCCAGCAGCCCCCTAATGGACAGCACCGGGGAGCTGTTTTTT. Translation: CASSPLMDSTGELFF.

This rearrangement joins TRBV11-2 to TRBJ1-2; the D gene is possibly TRBD1 (6 bases). The CDR3 is made up of 13 amino acids. Germline CDR1 SGHAT, CDR2 FQNNGV. Between the trimmed V and J ends, which lost 6 bases and 8 bases, there was a span of 16 bases. Written as DNA, the CDR3 is TGTGCCAGCAGAACCCTGGGGGCGCGAGGCTACACCTTC. The encoded protein is CASRTLGARGYTF.

The CDR3 DNA is TGTGCCAGCAGCCTACTTGAGACCCAGTACTTC. Protein sequence: CASSLLETQYF. V usage is TRBV6-5 and J usage is TRBJ2-5; D remains unclear. Trimming took off 6 bases at V and 5 bases at J, with 7 bases between the two ends. From germline, CDR1 is MNHEY and CDR2 SVGAGI. This CDR3 comprises 11 residues.

This chain connects TRBV13 to TRBJ2-7; 9 bases agree with TRBD1. Germline CDR1 reads PRHDT; CDR2 reads FYEKMQ (reference sequence). The V and J ends lost 5 bases and 3 bases, in that order; junction bases with no gene match: 11. The CDR3 runs to 16 residues. The CDR3 DNA is TGTGCCAGCAGCCCATCAATGGACAGGGGATACTACGAGCAGTACTTC. Its translation: CASSPSMDRGYYEQYF.

The chain uses TRBV5-1 and TRBJ2-1; D perhaps matches TRBD1 (5 bases). V was shortened by 0 bases and J by 9 bases, with 10 bases between the two germline ends. The CDR3 is 13 residues long. Germline V CDR1 and CDR2: SGHRS, YFSETQ. CDR3 loop: CASSLDFGAEQFF. CDR3 DNA sequence: TGCGCCAGCAGCTTGGATTTTGGGGCTGAGCAGTTCTTC.

This chain uses TRBV2 with TRBJ1-5; D remains ambiguous. Germline V gene sequence: CDR1 SNHLY, CDR2 FYNNEI. V lost 5 bases, J lost 1 base, and 12 bases lay in between. The CDR3 is 15 amino acids. CDR3 sequence reads: CASSYEGQSNQPQHF. As DNA, the CDR3 is TGTGCCAGCAGTTATGAGGGCCAAAGCAATCAGCCCCAGCATTTT.

The rearrangement uses TRBV9 and TRBJ1-4; TRBD1 is a possible D gene (5 bases). Germline V CDR1 and CDR2: SGDLS, YYNGEE. With 2 bases removed from V and 8 bases from J, the gap between germline ends came to 16 bases. There are 15 residues in the CDR3. CDR3 DNA: TGTGCCAGCAGCGTTGGAGACAGCCCGCGGGAAAAACTGTTTTTT. Protein sequence: CASSVGDSPREKLFF.